These 6 T cell receptor beta chains were all obtained from the same sample, sequenced in a study of blood T cell repertoires in COVID-19. TCRdb's copy holds only in-frame clones and misses some; the assay was immunoSEQ multiplex PCR. The table includes 150,000 or so clones, about 90% detected once. Sequenced material: peripheral blood. These receptors came from a man at least 80 years old with acute or convalescent COVID-19.

The chain employs TRBV28 and TRBJ2-5; TRBD1 matches 8 bases. Germline trimming cut 6 bases from V and 5 bases from J; bases unmatched to any gene: 5. This CDR3 contains 13 residues. Germline CDR1 MDHEN, CDR2 SYDVKM. CDR3 DNA sequence: TGTGCCAGCAGCTACAGGGGGGTGGAGACCCAGTACTTC. As protein: CASSYRGVETQYF.

This chain links TRBV28 with TRBJ2-5; tentatively, D is TRBD2 (6 bases). V was clipped by 6 bases and J by 1 base, with 12 bases between them. The CDR3 loop spans 14 amino acids. Germline V gene data show CDR1 as MDHEN and CDR2 as SYDVKM. The CDR3 bases are TGTGCCAGCAGGGAGGGTTCCTTCCAAGAGACCCAGTACTTC. As protein: CASREGSFQETQYF.

This clone appeared once. The V and J genes are TRBV18 and TRBJ1-2, with 8 bases fitting TRBD1. There are 14 residues in the CDR3. Germline V gene sequence: CDR1 KGHSH, CDR2 LQKENI. The trim removed 3 bases at V and 4 bases at J, leaving 4 bases unmatched. The CDR3 loop is CASSPPTGVYGYTF. CDR3 nucleotide sequence: TGTGCCAGCTCACCGCCGACAGGGGTCTATGGCTACACCTTC.

The chain joins TRBV11-2 to TRBJ2-3; 7 bases match TRBD2. Germline V gene data show CDR1 as SGHAT and CDR2 as FQNNGV. J lost 6 bases, V lost 4 bases, and 13 bases had no gene match. The CDR3 sequence is 16 residues long. CDR3 DNA sequence: TGTGCCAGCAGCTCGAGGGCTAGCGGCCCCGGCGATACGCAGTATTTT. Protein: CASSSRASGPGDTQYF.

The chain has TRBV18 and TRBJ1-2; D uncertain. In germline, CDR1 is KGHSH, CDR2 LQKENI. The V gene lost 3 bases and the J gene lost 3 bases, with 8 bases spanning the gap. The CDR3 runs to 13 residues. CDR3 protein: CASSPGSDYGYTF. CDR3 nucleotide sequence: TGTGCCAGCTCACCGGGCTCGGACTATGGCTACACCTTC.

This chain links TRBV19 with TRBJ2-1; no firm D call. The CDR3 contains 14 residues. Germline V lookup: CDR1 LNHDA, CDR2 SQIVND (reference sequence). Trimming shortened V by 1 base and J by 7 bases, and 11 bases separated the two germline ends. CDR3 nucleotides: TGTGCCAGTAGTATAGCCCCCAACAGTAATGAGCAGTTCTTC. It yields the protein CASSIAPNSNEQFF.